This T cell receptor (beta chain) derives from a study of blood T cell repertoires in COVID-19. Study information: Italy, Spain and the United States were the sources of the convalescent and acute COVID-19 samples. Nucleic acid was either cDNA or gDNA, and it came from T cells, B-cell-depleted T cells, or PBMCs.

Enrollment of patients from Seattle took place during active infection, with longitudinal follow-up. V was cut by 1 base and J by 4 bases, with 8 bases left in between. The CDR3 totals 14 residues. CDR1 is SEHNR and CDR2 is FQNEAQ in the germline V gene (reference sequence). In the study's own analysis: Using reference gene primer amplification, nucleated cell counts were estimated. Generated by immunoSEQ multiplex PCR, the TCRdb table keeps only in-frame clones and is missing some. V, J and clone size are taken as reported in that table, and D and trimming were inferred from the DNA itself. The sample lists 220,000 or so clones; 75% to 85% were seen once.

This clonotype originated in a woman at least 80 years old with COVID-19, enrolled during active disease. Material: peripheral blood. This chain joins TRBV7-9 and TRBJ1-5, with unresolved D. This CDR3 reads CASSLDSRNQPQHF. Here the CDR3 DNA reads TGTGCCAGCAGCTTAGATTCTAGGAATCAGCCCCAGCATTTT.